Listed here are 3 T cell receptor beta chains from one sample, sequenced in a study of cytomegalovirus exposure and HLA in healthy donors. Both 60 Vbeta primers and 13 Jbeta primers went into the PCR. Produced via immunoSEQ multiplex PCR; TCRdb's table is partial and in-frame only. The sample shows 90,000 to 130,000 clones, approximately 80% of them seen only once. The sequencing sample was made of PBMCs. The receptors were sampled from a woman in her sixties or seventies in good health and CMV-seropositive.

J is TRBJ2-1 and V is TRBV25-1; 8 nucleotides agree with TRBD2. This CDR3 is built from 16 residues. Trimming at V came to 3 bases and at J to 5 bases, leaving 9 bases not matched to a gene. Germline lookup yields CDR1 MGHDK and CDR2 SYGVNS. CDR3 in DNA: TGTGCCAGCAGTGATATAAGCGGGAGATCTCACAATGAGCAGTTCTTC. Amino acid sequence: CASSDISGRSHNEQFF.

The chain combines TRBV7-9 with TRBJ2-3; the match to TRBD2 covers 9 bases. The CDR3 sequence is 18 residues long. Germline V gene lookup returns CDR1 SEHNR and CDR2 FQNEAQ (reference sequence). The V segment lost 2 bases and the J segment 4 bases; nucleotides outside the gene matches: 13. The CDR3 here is CASSLFGEREDGADTQYF. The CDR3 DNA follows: TGTGCCAGCAGCTTATTCGGTGAGCGGGAGGATGGTGCAGATACGCAGTATTTT.

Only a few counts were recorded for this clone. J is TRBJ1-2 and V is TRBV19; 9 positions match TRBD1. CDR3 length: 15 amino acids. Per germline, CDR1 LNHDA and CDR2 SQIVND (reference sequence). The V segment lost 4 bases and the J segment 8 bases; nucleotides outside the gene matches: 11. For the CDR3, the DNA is TGTGCCAGTAGTACCCTAGATGGGACAGGGTACGGCTACACCTTC. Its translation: CASSTLDGTGYGYTF.